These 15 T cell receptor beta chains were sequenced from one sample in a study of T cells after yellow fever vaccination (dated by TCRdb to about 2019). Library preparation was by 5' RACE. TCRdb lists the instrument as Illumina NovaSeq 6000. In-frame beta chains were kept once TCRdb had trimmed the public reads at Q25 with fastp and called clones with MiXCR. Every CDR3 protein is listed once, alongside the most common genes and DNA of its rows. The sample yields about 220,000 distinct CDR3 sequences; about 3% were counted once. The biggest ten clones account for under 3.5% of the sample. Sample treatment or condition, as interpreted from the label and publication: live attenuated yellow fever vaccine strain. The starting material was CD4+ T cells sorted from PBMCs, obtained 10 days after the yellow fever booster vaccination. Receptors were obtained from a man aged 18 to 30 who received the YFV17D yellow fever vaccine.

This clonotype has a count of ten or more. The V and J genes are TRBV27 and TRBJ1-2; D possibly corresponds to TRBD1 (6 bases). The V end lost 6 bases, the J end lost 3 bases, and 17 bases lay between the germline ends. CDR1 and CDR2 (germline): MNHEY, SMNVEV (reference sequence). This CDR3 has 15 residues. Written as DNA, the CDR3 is TGTGCCAGCAGCCCTACGCGGGGGCTTGACTATGGCTACACCTTC. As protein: CASSPTRGLDYGYTF.

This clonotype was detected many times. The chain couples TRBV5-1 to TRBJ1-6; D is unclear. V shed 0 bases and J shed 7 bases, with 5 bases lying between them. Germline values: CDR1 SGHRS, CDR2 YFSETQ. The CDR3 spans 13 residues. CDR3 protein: CASSLGLNSPLHF. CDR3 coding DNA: TGCGCCAGCAGCTTGGGGCTGAATTCACCCCTCCACTTT.

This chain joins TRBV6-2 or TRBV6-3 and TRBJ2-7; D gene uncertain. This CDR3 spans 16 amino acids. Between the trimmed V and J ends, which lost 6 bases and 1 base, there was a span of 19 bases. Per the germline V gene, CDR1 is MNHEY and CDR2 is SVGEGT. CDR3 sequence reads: CASSPRLGLASYEQYF. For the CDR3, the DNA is TGTGCCAGCAGCCCCAGGCTGGGTCTGGCATCCTACGAGCAGTACTTC.

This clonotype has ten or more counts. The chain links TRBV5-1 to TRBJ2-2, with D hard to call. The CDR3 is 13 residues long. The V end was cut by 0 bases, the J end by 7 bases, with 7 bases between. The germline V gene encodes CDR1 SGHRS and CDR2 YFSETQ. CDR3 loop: CASSLAVDGELFF. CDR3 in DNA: TGCGCCAGCAGCTTGGCCGTTGACGGGGAGCTGTTTTTT.

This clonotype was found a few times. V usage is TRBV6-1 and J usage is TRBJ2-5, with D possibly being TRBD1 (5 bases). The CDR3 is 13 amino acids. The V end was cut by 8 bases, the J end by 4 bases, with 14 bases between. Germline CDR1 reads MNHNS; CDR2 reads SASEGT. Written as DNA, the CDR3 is TGTGCCAGCGCCGGACATTTTGGAGAGACCCAGTACTTC. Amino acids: CASAGHFGETQYF.

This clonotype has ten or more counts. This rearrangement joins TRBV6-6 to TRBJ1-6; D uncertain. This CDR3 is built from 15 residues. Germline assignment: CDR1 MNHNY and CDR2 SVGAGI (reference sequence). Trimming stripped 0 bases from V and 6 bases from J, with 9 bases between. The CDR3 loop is CASSYSPGGNSPLHF. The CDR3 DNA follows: TGTGCCAGCAGTTACTCGCCCGGAGGTAATTCACCCCTCCACTTT.

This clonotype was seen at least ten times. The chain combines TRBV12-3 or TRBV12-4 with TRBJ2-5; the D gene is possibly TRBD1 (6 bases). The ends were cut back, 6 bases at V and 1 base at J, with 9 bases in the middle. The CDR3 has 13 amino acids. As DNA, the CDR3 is TGTGCCAGCAGCTCGACAGGCCAAGAGACCCAGTACTTC. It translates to CASSSTGQETQYF.

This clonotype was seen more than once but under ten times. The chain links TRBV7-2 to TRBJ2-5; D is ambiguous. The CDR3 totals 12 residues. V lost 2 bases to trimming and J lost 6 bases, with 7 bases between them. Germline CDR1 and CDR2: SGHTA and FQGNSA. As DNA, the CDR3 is TGTGCCAGCAGCTTATACCTGAAGACCCAGTACTTC. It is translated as CASSLYLKTQYF. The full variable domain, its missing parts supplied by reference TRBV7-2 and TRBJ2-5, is GAGVSQSPSNKVTEKGKDVELRCDPISGHTALYWYRQSLGQGLEFLIYFQGNSAPDKSGLPSDRFSAERTGGSVSTLTIQRTQQEDSAVYLCASSLYLKTQYFGPGTRLLVL.

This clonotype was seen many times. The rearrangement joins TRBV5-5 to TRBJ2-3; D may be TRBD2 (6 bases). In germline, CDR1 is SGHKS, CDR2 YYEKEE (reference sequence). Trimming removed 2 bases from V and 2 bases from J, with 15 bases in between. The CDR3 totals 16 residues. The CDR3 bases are TGTGCCAGCAGCTTTAGCCAGCGGGCCACCACAGATACGCAGTATTTT. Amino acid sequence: CASSFSQRATTDTQYF.

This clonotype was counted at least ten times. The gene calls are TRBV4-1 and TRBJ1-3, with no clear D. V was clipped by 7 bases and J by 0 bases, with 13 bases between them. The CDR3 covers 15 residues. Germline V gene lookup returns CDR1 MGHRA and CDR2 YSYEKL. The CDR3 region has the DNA TGCGCCAGCACACTAGAGGAATACTCTGGAAACACCATATATTTT. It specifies CASTLEEYSGNTIYF.

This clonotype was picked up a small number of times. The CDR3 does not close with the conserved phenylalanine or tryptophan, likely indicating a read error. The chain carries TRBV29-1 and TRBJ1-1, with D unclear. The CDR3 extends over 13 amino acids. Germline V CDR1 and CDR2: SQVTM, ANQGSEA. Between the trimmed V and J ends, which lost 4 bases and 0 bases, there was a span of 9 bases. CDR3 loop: CSVVTRLNTEAFL. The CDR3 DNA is TGCAGCGTTGTAACAAGGCTGAACACTGAAGCTTTCCTT.

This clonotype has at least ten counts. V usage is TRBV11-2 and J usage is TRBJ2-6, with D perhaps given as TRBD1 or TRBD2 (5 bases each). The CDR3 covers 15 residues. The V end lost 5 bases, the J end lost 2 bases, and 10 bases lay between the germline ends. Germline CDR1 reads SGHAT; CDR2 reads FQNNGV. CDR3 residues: CASSPRGAGANVLTF. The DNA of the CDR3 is TGTGCCAGCAGCCCTAGAGGGGCTGGGGCCAACGTCCTGACTTTC.

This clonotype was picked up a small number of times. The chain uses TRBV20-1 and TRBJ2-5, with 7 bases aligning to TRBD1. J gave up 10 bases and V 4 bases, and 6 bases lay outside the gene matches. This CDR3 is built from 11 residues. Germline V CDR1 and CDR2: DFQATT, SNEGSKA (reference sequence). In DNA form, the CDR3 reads TGCAGTGCTACCGACAGGGAAGACCAGTACTTC. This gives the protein CSATDREDQYF.

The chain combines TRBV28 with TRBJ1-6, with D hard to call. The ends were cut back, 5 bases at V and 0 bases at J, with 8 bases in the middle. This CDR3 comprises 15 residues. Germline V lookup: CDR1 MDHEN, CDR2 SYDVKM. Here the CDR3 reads CASSTGSSYNSPLHF. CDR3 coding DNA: TGTGCCAGCAGTACCGGGAGCTCCTATAATTCACCCCTCCACTTT.

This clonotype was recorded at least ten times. The CDR3 loop is CASSFWQAKYEQYF. Written as DNA, the CDR3 is TGTGCCAGCAGCTTTTGGCAGGCAAAATACGAGCAGTACTTC. V and J are TRBV5-5 and TRBJ2-7; D gene ambiguous. Per germline, CDR1 SGHKS and CDR2 YYEKEE (reference sequence). V lost 2 bases, J lost 4 bases, and 13 bases lay in between. The CDR3 covers 14 residues. The variable domain in full, completed from reference TRBV5-5 and TRBJ2-7, reads DAGVTQSPTHLIKTRGQQVTLRCSPISGHKSVSWYQQVLGQGPQFIFQYYEKEERGRGNFPDRFSARQFPNYSSELNVNALLLGDSALYLCASSFWQAKYEQYFGPGTRLTVT.